This TCR beta chain emerged from a study of blood T cell repertoires in COVID-19. As for the study in general: PBMCs, B-cell-depleted T cells, or T cells were the source of the cDNA or gDNA that made up the material.

Per the original data handling: From reference gene primer amplification, estimates of nucleated cell counts were derived. Clones were read by immunoSEQ multiplex PCR, and TCRdb kept only the in-frame ones, dropping some. Clone size and V and J calls were adopted from that table, with D and trimming inferred from the DNA. The sample holds 100,000 or so clones; about 85% are singletons and the top ten take around 15%. The CDR3 is 15 amino acids. The germline V gene encodes CDR1 SGHVS and CDR2 FQNEAQ. V lost 6 bases to trimming and J lost 7 bases, with 19 bases between them. The chain has TRBV7-8 and TRBJ1-5; a weak D match, TRBD1 (6 bases). This receptor was taken from a man over 45 with active or convalescent COVID-19. The sequenced sample consisted of peripheral blood. CDR3 in amino acids: CASSSITGIPQPQHF. The CDR3 DNA sequence: TGTGCCAGCAGTTCCATAACAGGGATTCCACAGCCCCAGCATTTT.